This passage covers 13 T cell receptor beta chains from one sample sequenced in a study of blood T cell repertoires in COVID-19. Sequencing used immunoSEQ multiplex PCR; TCRdb keeps in-frame clones, though not all of them. This sample yields 190,000 or so clones, of which around nine tenths are seen a single time; 2.7% belongs to the top ten. The specimen sequenced was peripheral blood. The receptors come from a man aged 35-49 years with active or convalescent COVID-19.

The chain is built from TRBV19 and TRBJ1-5, with 7 bases identical to TRBD1. CDR3 length equals 15 residues. The V segment lost 5 bases and the J segment 10 bases; nucleotides outside the gene matches: 14. The germline gives CDR1 LNHDA, CDR2 SQIVND (reference sequence). CDR3 bases: TGTGCCAGTAGTGAAGGGGACAGTTACCTCAGCCCCCAGCATTTT. This codes for CASSEGDSYLSPQHF.

J is TRBJ1-2 and V is TRBV11-1; no definite D call. Germline assignment: CDR1 SGHAT and CDR2 FQDESV (reference sequence). The ends were cut back, 5 bases at V and 8 bases at J, with 12 bases in the middle. CDR3 length: 12 amino acids. Here the CDR3 reads CASSNNNWGYTF. The CDR3 DNA reads as TGTGCCAGCAGCAACAACAATTGGGGCTACACCTTC.

This clone was detected once. This chain joins TRBV12-3 or TRBV12-4 and TRBJ1-5; no definite D call. Trimming cost V 6 bases and J 4 bases, with 10 bases left between them. This CDR3 comprises 13 residues. The CDR3 protein is CASSSTSNQPQHF. CDR3 bases: TGTGCCAGCAGCTCGACATCGAATCAGCCCCAGCATTTT.

The rearrangement uses TRBV28 and TRBJ2-5, with 8 bases identical to TRBD2. CDR1 MDHEN and CDR2 SYDVKM come from the germline V gene. The CDR3 has 15 residues. Trimming took 8 bases from V and 3 from J; bases not matched to a gene: 11. This chain's CDR3 is CASGLKSGGKETQYF. Written as DNA, the CDR3 is TGTGCCAGCGGCCTTAAGAGCGGGGGAAAAGAGACCCAGTACTTC.

The rearrangement uses TRBV30 and TRBJ1-1; weak D call: TRBD1 (5 bases). CDR3 length equals 11 residues. The ends were cut back, 8 bases at V and 1 base at J, with 8 bases in the middle. CDR1 and CDR2 (germline): GTSNPN, SVGIG (reference sequence). The CDR3 region is CAGGANTEAFF. CDR3 bases: TGTGCCGGAGGGGCGAACACTGAAGCTTTCTTT.

J is TRBJ2-5 and V is TRBV4-2, with TRBD1 as a possible D gene (6 bases). The CDR3 loop spans 13 amino acids. Trimming stripped 3 bases from V and 4 bases from J, with 9 bases between. Germline V gene lookup returns CDR1 LGHNA and CDR2 YNFKEQ. The DNA of the CDR3 is TGTGCCAGCAGCCAGTACAGGGCAGAGACCCAGTACTTC. Its translation: CASSQYRAETQYF.

This chain uses TRBV6-2 or TRBV6-3 with TRBJ2-1; TRBD2 matches 12 bases. The CDR3 has 15 amino acids. Per germline, CDR1 MNHEY and CDR2 SVGEGT. V lost 5 bases and J lost 6; bases outside the gene matches: 5. The DNA of the CDR3 is TGTGCCAGCAGTCTCACTAGCGGGGGGCCCAATGAGCAGTTCTTC. Protein product: CASSLTSGGPNEQFF.

V is TRBV7-9 and J is TRBJ2-3; D remains unclear. This CDR3 contains 12 residues. Germline CDR1 reads SEHNR; CDR2 reads FQNEAQ (reference sequence). The V end lost 5 bases, the J end lost 4 bases, and 7 bases lay between the germline ends. CDR3 sequence reads: CASSTRSDTQYF. Written as DNA, the CDR3 is TGTGCCAGCAGCACACGATCAGATACGCAGTATTTT.

The chain combines TRBV28 with TRBJ2-5, with 8 bases lining up with TRBD1. Trimming cost V 7 bases and J 5 bases; bases outside gene matches: 6. The CDR3 has 13 residues. Germline CDR1 is MDHEN and CDR2 is SYDVKM. The CDR3 sequence is CASTMTGVETQYF. CDR3 nucleotide sequence: TGTGCCAGCACTATGACAGGGGTTGAGACCCAGTACTTC. Full variable domain (rest looked up from reference TRBV28 and TRBJ2-5): DVKVTQSSRYLVKRTGEKVFLECVQDMDHENMFWYRQDPGLGLRLIYFSYDVKMKEKGDIPEGYSVSREKKERFSLILESASTNQTSMYLCASTMTGVETQYFGPGTRLLVL.

A single count supports this clone. This chain links TRBV6-5 with TRBJ2-7; possible D gene TRBD1, 6 bases. V was clipped by 1 base and J by 2 bases, with 9 bases between them. Looked up from germline, CDR1 is MNHEY and CDR2 is SVGAGI. This CDR3 contains 14 residues. CDR3 sequence reads: CASSYLGQTYEQYF. The CDR3 DNA sequence: TGTGCCAGCAGTTACTTAGGACAGACCTACGAGCAGTACTTC.

Comments on this clone: Additional DNA sequences in this sample encode the identical CDR3. This sequence joins TRBV4-1 and TRBJ1-3; D not certain. CDR1 and CDR2 from the germline V gene are MGHRA and YSYEKL. V lost 0 bases, J lost 0 bases, and 9 bases lay in between. The CDR3 spans 16 residues. The CDR3 coding sequence is TGCGCCAGCAGCCAAGATACGGGTTACTCTGGAAACACCATATATTTT. This sequence encodes CASSQDTGYSGNTIYF.

This clone has just a few counts. The rearrangement links TRBV7-2 to TRBJ1-5; D unclear. Germline V gene data show CDR1 as SGHTA and CDR2 as FQGNSA. The V and J ends lost 2 bases and 2 bases respectively, with 10 bases between them. This CDR3 region has 15 residues. CDR3 coding DNA: TGTGCCAGCAGCTTAACCCTAGTAGGCAATCAGCCCCAGCATTTT. Encoded protein: CASSLTLVGNQPQHF.

The chain has TRBV7-9 and TRBJ1-2, with TRBD1 as a possible D gene (5 bases). The V and J ends lost 1 base and 8 bases respectively, with 23 bases between them. CDR1 and CDR2 from the germline V gene are SEHNR and FQNEAQ (reference sequence). This CDR3 region has 17 residues. CDR3 residues: CASSLVLGPAAEGGYTF. Here the CDR3 DNA reads TGTGCCAGCAGCTTAGTTTTGGGTCCGGCAGCGGAGGGGGGCTACACCTTC.